The TCR beta chain under discussion was sequenced for a study of CD8 T cells in ankylosing spondylitis. Deletions cut 2 bases from V and 5 bases from J, with 13 bases between. The CDR3 runs to 15 residues. The germline gives CDR1 KGHSH, CDR2 LQKENI. Each CDR3 protein is one row after TCRdb ran MiXCR on the 5' RACE reads. The sample consists of under 150,000 distinct CDR3 sequences, around 13% of them appearing once. Study-wide results and limits: Roughly eight highly homologous variants formed a TCR beta motif that appeared characteristic of ankylosing spondylitis blood. Some of the motif variants had earlier been found in reactive arthritis patients' fluid and blood. Peripheral blood samples showed relatively rare disease-linked clones, and these clones were CD8+.

This clonotype turned up a few times. The antigen is not known. The sequence was obtained from a female donor with ankylosing spondylitis or in good health (not recorded which). The sample comprised blood, either unsorted or a sorted T cell fraction (not recorded which). The chain is built from TRBV18 and TRBJ2-1, with unresolved D. Here the CDR3 reads CASSPSSSKNNEQFF. The DNA for the CDR3 is TGTGCCAGCTCACCATCCTCCTCGAAAAACAATGAGCAGTTCTTC.